The rows below give T cell receptor beta chains drawn from one sample of a study of blood T cells in healthy people across ages. TCRdb itself ran the 5' RACE reads through MiXCR, one entry per CDR3 protein. Seen here are approximately 670,000 distinct CDR3 sequences, approximately 40% observed once, and the top ten hold about 30%. Specimen: blood. The source of these receptors is an elderly man in good health. The CDR3 runs from the conserved cysteine through the conserved F or W.

V,J,CDR3
TRBV9,TRBJ2-1,CASSPYSTSDEQFF
TRBV19,NA,CASSIGSMGEQYF
TRBV12-3/TRBV12-4,TRBJ2-1,CATSGLAGQNEQFF
TRBV27,NA,CASSLRLAGGFYNEQYF
TRBV20-1,TRBJ2-3,CSARTSPSDTQYF
TRBV7-2,TRBJ2-5,CASSLPGGRETQYF
TRBV12-3/TRBV12-4,TRBJ2-5,CASTRRGSQETQYF
TRBV7-2,TRBJ1-2,CASSWDRADSGYTF
TRBV20-1,TRBJ2-5,CSAQRGVEETQYF
TRBV5-1,TRBJ1-2,CASKEGDYGYTF
TRBV5-1,TRBJ1-4,CASSYTNEKLFF
TRBV12-3/TRBV12-4,TRBJ1-1,CASRVANTEAFF
TRBV27,NA,CASSLSGGRASAYEQYF
TRBV5-1,TRBJ1-2,CASSLKGQGEEINYGYTF
TRBV7-3,TRBJ2-1,CASSSLHNPLNEQFF
TRBV27,TRBJ1-2,CASSPSPRNGYTF
TRBV6-1,TRBJ2-3,CASSELGGSADTQYF
TRBV25-1,TRBJ2-3,CASSGTPRVYPQDTQYF
TRBV7-2,TRBJ2-3,CASSLGHLEDTQYF
TRBV29-1,TRBJ1-2,CSVRTGRERGYTF
TRBV10-2,TRBJ2-2,CASSVIRPNTGELFF
TRBV20-1,TRBJ2-7,CSAPKQGRNEQYF
TRBV27,TRBJ2-1,CASRFRSSYNEQFF
TRBV7-2,TRBJ1-2,CASSPRGAGARFGYTF
TRBV20-1,TRBJ2-1,CSAGTSGGTYNEQFF
TRBV12-3/TRBV12-4,TRBJ2-7,CASSPYLGSSYEQYF
TRBV5-1,TRBJ2-5,CASSRTSAETQYF
TRBV11-3,TRBJ2-1,CASSLVGQGNSNEQFF
TRBV7-2,TRBJ2-7,CASSLEGAGLYEQYF
TRBV10-2,TRBJ2-7,CASSDQGEYEQYF
TRBV12-3/TRBV12-4,TRBJ1-1,CASSPGLDTEAFF
TRBV29-1,TRBJ2-7,CSASGGGYEQYF
TRBV6-5,TRBJ2-1,CASKSQGRGDEQFF
TRBV7-2,TRBJ2-5,CASGTSGKSQETQYF
TRBV28,TRBJ1-2,CASSFPGQGAYGYTF
TRBV20-1,TRBJ2-3,CSASKAGGTDTQYF
TRBV5-6,TRBJ1-4,CASSSVGRTNEKLFF
TRBV6-2/TRBV6-3,TRBJ2-1,CASSLLAGRTYNEQFF
TRBV27,TRBJ2-7,CASSGANYEQYF
TRBV12-3/TRBV12-4,TRBJ2-3,CASGERAVGIYTQYF
TRBV2,TRBJ2-4,CASRAPSGTGIAKNIQYF
TRBV10-2,TRBJ1-1,CASSKGGHTEAFF
TRBV6-1,TRBJ2-3,CASSRQGGADTQYF
TRBV14,TRBJ2-4,CASSPPQGGSNIQYF
TRBV5-1,TRBJ2-3,CASSYPGGGYTQYF
TRBV2,TRBJ1-6,CASSERYNSPLHF
TRBV12-3/TRBV12-4,TRBJ1-1,CATQQGRETEAFF
TRBV5-1,TRBJ2-3,CASSLDGGLDTQYF
TRBV7-2,TRBJ1-4,CASRGQAQTNEKLFF
TRBV10-3,TRBJ1-1,CAISERTGDSEAFF
TRBV7-2,TRBJ1-5,CASSLDKRQWQPQHF
TRBV7-2,TRBJ1-2,CASSLVGVGYTF
TRBV3-1,TRBJ2-5,CASSPRLVQETQYF
TRBV20-1,TRBJ2-7,CSARDSGPKGGQGFYEQYF
TRBV20-1,TRBJ2-1,CSARDASGSSYNEQFF
TRBV15,TRBJ2-1,CATSRSQESYNEQFF
TRBV6-2/TRBV6-3,TRBJ1-5,CASSPRGPASNQPQHF
TRBV12-3/TRBV12-4,TRBJ2-3,CASSPDWQSTDTQYF
TRBV5-5,TRBJ1-1,CASTPMDIGDGGTEAFF